Below are 30 T cell receptor beta chains sequenced from a single sample in a study of T-cell reconstitution after alpha-beta-depleted transplantation in children. For TCRbeta, the library was prepared with unique molecular identifiers. TCRdb passed the PCR reads through MiXCR, listing each CDR3 protein once. The table has about 980,000 distinct CDR3 sequences, roughly 29% seen once. The sample here was PBMCs, mostly from graft donor cells, taken 360 days after TCRalphabeta/CD19-depleted stem cell transplant. These TCRs come from a boy younger than two who had a stem cell transplant for SCID, so the T cells may come from the graft donor.

This clonotype has just one count. J is TRBJ2-5 and V is TRBV29-1; D possibly corresponds to TRBD2 (6 bases). With 6 bases removed from V and 5 bases from J, the gap between germline ends came to 16 bases. The germline CDR1 and CDR2 sequences are SQVTM and ANQGSEA. The CDR3 extends over 13 amino acids. The DNA of the CDR3 is TGCAGCGTGGGACGGGAGAATGGGGAGACCCAGTACTTC. Encoded protein: CSVGRENGETQYF.

CDR3 sequence: CASSEGTGDAGELFF. The CDR3 nucleotides read TGCGCCAGCAGCGAAGGGACGGGGGACGCCGGGGAGCTGTTTTTT. The chain recombines TRBV5-1 with TRBJ2-2; D might be TRBD2 (6 bases). V shed 4 bases and J shed 6 bases, with 16 bases lying between them. The CDR3 is made up of 15 amino acids. CDR1 is SGHRS, CDR2 YFSETQ, per germline.

This clonotype was recorded a few times. This chain links TRBV6-1 with TRBJ2-6; D is ambiguous. Trimming shortened V by 7 bases and J by 2 bases, and 12 bases separated the two germline ends. Germline-derived CDR1 and CDR2 are MNHNS and SASEGT. This CDR3 contains 15 residues. This CDR3 is CASTPIYTGANVLTF. DNA for the CDR3: TGTGCCAGCACTCCCATCTACACTGGGGCCAACGTCCTGACTTTC.

The table lists this clonotype with many counts. The chain employs TRBV20-1 and TRBJ2-1, with D tentatively TRBD1 (6 bases). The CDR3 is 14 residues long. Trimming took 3 bases from V and 2 from J, leaving 11 bases between them. Germline CDR1 and CDR2: DFQATT and SNEGSKA (reference sequence). The CDR3 nucleotides are TGCAGTGCTAGGGGGGCAGGAACCTACAATGAGCAGTTCTTC. Amino acids: CSARGAGTYNEQFF.

This clonotype turned up a few times. The J gene is TRBJ1-5, the V gene TRBV6-2 or TRBV6-3; D not certain. With 0 bases removed from V and 6 bases from J, the gap between germline ends came to 6 bases. The CDR3 loop spans 13 amino acids. From germline, CDR1 is MNHEY and CDR2 SVGEGT. DNA for the CDR3: TGTGCCAGCAGTTACTCGAAGGGTCAGCCCCAGCATTTT. This sequence encodes CASSYSKGQPQHF.

This clonotype has a handful of counts. This chain links TRBV6-1 with TRBJ1-2, with 7 bases that match TRBD1. The J segment lost 2 bases and the V segment lost 8 bases, leaving 5 bases of the junction unmatched. This CDR3 contains 13 residues. Germline values: CDR1 MNHNS, CDR2 SASEGT. CDR3 protein: CASGTGENYGYTF. DNA of the CDR3: TGTGCCAGCGGTACAGGGGAGAACTATGGCTACACCTTC.

This clonotype was observed a single time. The V call is TRBV27, the J call TRBJ1-6; 12 bases agree with TRBD1. Germline V lookup: CDR1 MNHEY, CDR2 SMNVEV (reference sequence). V lost 8 bases to trimming and J lost 10 bases; unmatched junction nucleotides: 6. CDR3 length: 14 residues. CDR3 amino acids: CASRGQGASSPLHF. The DNA of the CDR3 is TGTGCCAGCCGGGGACAGGGGGCTTCGTCACCCCTCCACTTT.

The chain has TRBV9 and TRBJ2-2; the D is unclear. CDR1 and CDR2 (germline): SGDLS, YYNGEE. The CDR3 has 13 amino acids. The ends were cut back, 5 bases at V and 6 bases at J, with 11 bases in the middle. CDR3 in amino acids: CASRPSPAGELFF. The CDR3 DNA follows: TGTGCCAGCAGGCCCTCCCCGGCCGGGGAGCTGTTTTTT.

This clonotype turned up a few times. The chain joins TRBV7-8 to TRBJ1-2; TRBD1 matches 8 bases. The junction had 5 bases not matched to a gene; V was cut back by 1 base and J by 7 bases. Germline lookup yields CDR1 SGHVS and CDR2 FQNEAQ. The CDR3 loop spans 14 amino acids. The CDR3 is CASSLGQGAGGYTF. The CDR3 region has the DNA TGTGCCAGCAGCTTAGGCCAGGGGGCCGGTGGCTACACCTTC.

The chain is built from TRBV5-1 and TRBJ2-6; a possible D gene is TRBD1 (7 bases). Trimming pared 0 bases from V and 0 bases from J, leaving 16 bases between. CDR3 length: 19 residues. Germline-derived CDR1 and CDR2 are SGHRS and YFSETQ. The chain's CDR3 is CASSLEAPGGLSGANVLTF. The DNA of the CDR3 is TGCGCCAGCAGCTTGGAGGCCCCAGGGGGACTCTCTGGGGCCAACGTCCTGACTTTC. Filled out from reference TRBV5-1 and TRBJ2-6, the complete variable domain reads KAGVTQTPRYLIKTRGQQVTLSCSPISGHRSVSWYQQTPGQGLQFLFEYFSETQRNKGNFPGRFSGRQFSNSRSEMNVSTLELGDSALYLCASSLEAPGGLSGANVLTFGAGSRLTVL.

This clonotype was detected a few times. The chain joins TRBV18 to TRBJ1-1; unclear D gene. Trimming stripped 4 bases from V and 1 base from J, with 28 bases between. The CDR3 consists of 20 residues. Germline CDR1 is KGHSH and CDR2 is LQKENI. CDR3 bases: TGTGCCAGCTCACGTTATGATCGGCGAGAGAAAAGATTGACGAACACTGAAGCTTTCTTT. Translating gives CASSRYDRREKRLTNTEAFF.

The chain employs TRBV5-1 and TRBJ2-3, with TRBD2 matching 10 bases. Germline V gene lookup returns CDR1 SGHRS and CDR2 YFSETQ. The CDR3 is 17 amino acids. V gave up 2 bases and J gave up 1 base; unmatched junction bases: 7. CDR3 amino acids: CASSLAGGPPRTDTQYF. The CDR3, as DNA: TGCGCCAGCAGCTTAGCGGGGGGGCCCCCCCGCACAGATACGCAGTATTTT.

The J gene is TRBJ2-5, the V gene TRBV7-2; D ambiguous. CDR1 and CDR2 from the germline V gene are SGHTA and FQGNSA. This CDR3 has 12 residues. V was shortened by 1 base and J by 8 bases, with 8 bases between the two germline ends. The DNA of the CDR3 is TGTGCCAGCAGCTTAGGTGGCCAAACCCAGTACTTC. It yields the protein CASSLGGQTQYF.

This clonotype has just a few counts. The gene calls are TRBV12-3 or TRBV12-4 and TRBJ2-7; perhaps TRBD2 as D (6 bases). The CDR3 consists of 12 residues. V was pared by 6 bases and J by 9 bases, with 15 bases between. In DNA, the CDR3 is TGTGCCAGCAGCCGGACTACAGTTTGGCAGTACTTC. It encodes CASSRTTVWQYF.

The chain employs TRBV28 and TRBJ2-7; 7 nucleotides match TRBD1. The germline gives CDR1 MDHEN, CDR2 SYDVKM. Trimming removed 6 bases from V and 1 base from J; junction bases left unmatched: 6. This CDR3 spans 14 amino acids. CDR3 bases: TGTGCCAGCAGGAACAGGGGCACATCCTACGAGCAGTACTTC. Translating gives CASRNRGTSYEQYF.

This clonotype appeared a few times. The chain joins TRBV20-1 to TRBJ2-7; 12 bases fit TRBD2. The CDR3 is 17 residues long. The germline V gene has CDR1 DFQATT and CDR2 SNEGSKA (reference sequence). The ends lost 3 bases at V and 1 base at J; junction bases unmatched: 10. CDR3 DNA sequence: TGCAGTGCTAGTTTCTGGCTAGCGGGGGGGTATTCCTACGAGCAGTACTTC. Protein product: CSASFWLAGGYSYEQYF.

A word on this clonotype: No conserved phenylalanine or tryptophan ends this CDR3, so it is likely a read error. The V and J genes are TRBV5-1 and TRBJ1-1; tentatively, D is TRBD1 (6 bases). The CDR3 runs to 13 residues. CDR1 SGHRS and CDR2 YFSETQ come from the germline V gene. Trimming stripped 4 bases from V and 1 base from J, with 8 bases between. CDR3 sequence (DNA): TGCGCCAGCAGCAGGGGACAGAACACTGAAGCTTTCTCT. It yields the protein CASSRGQNTEAFS.

This chain links TRBV11-1 with TRBJ1-4, with 7 bases identical to TRBD1. The V and J ends lost 5 bases and 4 bases, in that order; junction bases with no gene match: 7. The CDR3 extends over 15 amino acids. Per the germline V gene, CDR1 is SGHAT and CDR2 is FQDESV (reference sequence). CDR3 protein: CASSTPGTVNEKLFF. The CDR3, as DNA: TGTGCCAGCAGCACTCCCGGGACAGTTAATGAAAAACTGTTTTTT.

This clonotype was seen once. This chain joins TRBV4-2 and TRBJ2-2, with D tentatively TRBD2 (5 bases). Germline loops: CDR1 LGHNA, CDR2 YNFKEQ. The V and J ends lost 0 bases and 7 bases respectively, with 12 bases between them. There are 15 residues in the CDR3. Here the CDR3 reads CASSQDRWTRGELFF. The CDR3 DNA is TGTGCCAGCAGCCAAGATAGGTGGACTCGCGGGGAGCTGTTTTTT.

This clonotype was picked up a small number of times. The chain combines TRBV7-8 with TRBJ1-2, with TRBD1 matching 9 bases. The CDR3 sequence is 16 residues long. Trimming at V came to 4 bases and at J to 5 bases, leaving 11 bases not matched to a gene. Germline V CDR1 and CDR2: SGHVS, FQNEAQ. CDR3 sequence reads: CASSWAPGQGRYGYTF. The CDR3 bases are TGTGCCAGCAGCTGGGCTCCGGGACAGGGTCGGTATGGCTACACCTTC.

This clonotype was detected a few times. J is TRBJ1-2 and V is TRBV20-1; TRBD1 agrees at 9 bases. The CDR3 contains 12 residues. Germline values: CDR1 DFQATT, CDR2 SNEGSKA (reference sequence). Trimming cost V 6 bases and J 6 bases; bases outside gene matches: 5. The DNA for the CDR3 is TGCAGTGCGAAGGGGACAGGGAATGGCTACACCTTC. Its protein product is CSAKGTGNGYTF.

This clonotype was seen a few times. The V call is TRBV20-1, the J call TRBJ1-1, with a possible D match to TRBD1 (5 bases). The V end was cut by 8 bases, the J end by 1 base, with 14 bases between. The CDR3 has 13 amino acids. CDR1 and CDR2 from the germline V gene are DFQATT and SNEGSKA (reference sequence). CDR3 sequence (DNA): TGCAGTCAACCAGGGTCGGGGAACACTGAAGCTTTCTTT. Translation gives CSQPGSGNTEAFF.

J is TRBJ1-5 and V is TRBV4-2; D perhaps matches TRBD1 (6 bases). The CDR3 is 15 amino acids. Germline V gene data show CDR1 as LGHNA and CDR2 as YNFKEQ. Trimming stripped 4 bases from V and 0 bases from J, with 10 bases between. CDR3 in DNA: TGTGCCAGCAGCCGTGGACAGACTAGCAATCAGCCCCAGCATTTT. It translates to CASSRGQTSNQPQHF.

V and J are TRBV12-3 or TRBV12-4 and TRBJ1-2; perhaps TRBD1 as D (5 bases). The CDR3 has 15 amino acids. Trimming removed 3 bases from V and 7 bases from J, with 18 bases in between. The CDR3 DNA follows: TGTGCCAGCAGTTTTGGGGACCAGGGTATAGTTGGCTACACCTTC. Its translation: CASSFGDQGIVGYTF.

The chain has TRBV9 and TRBJ2-5; D may be TRBD2 (5 bases). V was pared by 0 bases and J by 5 bases, with 14 bases between. The germline V gene encodes CDR1 SGDLS and CDR2 YYNGEE. The CDR3 loop spans 15 amino acids. DNA of the CDR3: TGTGCCAGCAGCGTAGTCCCTAGCACGTGGGAGACCCAGTACTTC. Translating it yields CASSVVPSTWETQYF. The variable domain in full, completed from reference TRBV9 and TRBJ2-5, reads DSGVTQTPKHLITATGQRVTLRCSPRSGDLSVYWYQQSLDQGLQFLIQYYNGEERAKGNILERFSAQQFPDLHSELNLSSLELGDSALYFCASSVVPSTWETQYFGPGTRLLVL.

This clonotype was counted a few times. This sequence joins TRBV15 and TRBJ2-1; D remains ambiguous. V was clipped by 0 bases and J by 0 bases, with 12 bases between them. This CDR3 is 17 amino acids long. Germline V CDR1 and CDR2: LNHNV, YYDKDF (reference sequence). The CDR3 DNA reads as TGTGCCACCAGCAGAGATTTAACGTCGCGCTCCTACAATGAGCAGTTCTTC. Its protein product is CATSRDLTSRSYNEQFF.

The chain couples TRBV10-3 to TRBJ1-1, with 7 bases aligning to TRBD1. The V and J ends lost 5 bases and 1 base, in that order; junction bases with no gene match: 7. CDR3 length equals 15 residues. CDR1 and CDR2 from the germline V gene are ENHRY and SYGVKD. CDR3 sequence reads: CAISSPDRANTEAFF. DNA of the CDR3: TGTGCCATCAGTTCTCCTGACAGGGCGAACACTGAAGCTTTCTTT.

This clonotype turned up a few times. The V gene is TRBV5-5, the J gene TRBJ1-2; D perhaps matches TRBD1 (6 bases). The germline CDR1 and CDR2 sequences are SGHKS and YYEKEE (reference sequence). This CDR3 is 14 amino acids long. V lost 0 bases and J 7 bases, leaving 13 bases between the germline ends. The CDR3 DNA reads TGTGCCAGCAGCTTGGAAGGGGGTCGCCCTGGCTACACCTTC. Amino acids: CASSLEGGRPGYTF.

The chain uses TRBV28 and TRBJ2-7; no clear D gene. Per germline, CDR1 MDHEN and CDR2 SYDVKM. There are 16 residues in the CDR3. With 6 bases removed from V and 2 bases from J, the gap between germline ends came to 20 bases. The DNA for the CDR3 is TGTGCCAGCAGGCGCCCCGGACCCGCTGGCCCCTACGAGCAGTACTTC. Protein: CASRRPGPAGPYEQYF.

This chain connects TRBV24-1 to TRBJ2-3; TRBD2 might be the D (6 bases). The CDR3 runs to 15 residues. V was shortened by 7 bases and J by 0 bases, with 13 bases between the two germline ends. Germline CDR1 is KGHDR and CDR2 is SFDVKD. CDR3 region: CATSDGLFSTDTQYF. In DNA form, the CDR3 reads TGTGCCACCAGCGACGGACTATTCAGCACAGATACGCAGTATTTT.